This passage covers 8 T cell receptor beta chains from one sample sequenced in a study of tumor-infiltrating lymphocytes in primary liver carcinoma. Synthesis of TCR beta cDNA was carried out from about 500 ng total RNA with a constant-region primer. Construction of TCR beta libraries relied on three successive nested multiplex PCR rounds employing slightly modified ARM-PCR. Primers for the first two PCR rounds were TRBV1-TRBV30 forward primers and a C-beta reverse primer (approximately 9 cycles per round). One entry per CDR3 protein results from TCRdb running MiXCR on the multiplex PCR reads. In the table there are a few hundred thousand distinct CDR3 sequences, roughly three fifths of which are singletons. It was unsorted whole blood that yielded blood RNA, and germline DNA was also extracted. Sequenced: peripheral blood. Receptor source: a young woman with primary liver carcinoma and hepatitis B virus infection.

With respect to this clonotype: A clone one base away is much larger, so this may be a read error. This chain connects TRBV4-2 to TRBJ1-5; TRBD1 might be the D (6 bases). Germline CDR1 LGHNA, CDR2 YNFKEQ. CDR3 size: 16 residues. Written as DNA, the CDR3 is TGTGCCAGCAGCCAAGAAGGCCACACAGGGAGCCAGCCCCAGCGTTTT. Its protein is CASSQEGHTGSQPQRF.

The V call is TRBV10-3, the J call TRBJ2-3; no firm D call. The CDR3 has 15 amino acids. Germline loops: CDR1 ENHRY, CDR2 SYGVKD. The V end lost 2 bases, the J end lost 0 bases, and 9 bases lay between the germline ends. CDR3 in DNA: TGTGCCATCAGTGAGCAGCCGGGTAGCACAGATACGCAGTATTTT. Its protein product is CAISEQPGSTDTQYF.

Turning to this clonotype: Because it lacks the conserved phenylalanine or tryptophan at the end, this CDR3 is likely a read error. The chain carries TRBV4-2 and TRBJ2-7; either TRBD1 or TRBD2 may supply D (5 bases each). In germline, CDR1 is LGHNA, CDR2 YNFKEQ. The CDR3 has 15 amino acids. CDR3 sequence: CASSQNFEGLYEQYL. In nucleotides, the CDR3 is TGTGCCAGTAGCCAAAACTTCGAGGGGCTATACGAGCAGTACCTC.

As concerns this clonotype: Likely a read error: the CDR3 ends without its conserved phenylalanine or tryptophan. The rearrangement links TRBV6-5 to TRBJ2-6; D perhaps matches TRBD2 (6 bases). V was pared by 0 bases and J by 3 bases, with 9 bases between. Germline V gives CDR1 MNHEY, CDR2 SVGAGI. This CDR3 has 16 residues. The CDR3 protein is CASSYSPGVGANVLTI. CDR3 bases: TGTGCCAGCAGTTACTCCCCGGGAGTTGGGGCCAACGTCCTGACTATC.

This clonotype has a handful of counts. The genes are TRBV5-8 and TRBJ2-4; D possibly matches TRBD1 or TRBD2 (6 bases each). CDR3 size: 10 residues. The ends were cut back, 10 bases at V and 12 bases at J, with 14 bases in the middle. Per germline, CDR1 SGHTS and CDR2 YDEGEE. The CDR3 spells CARGHPDQYF. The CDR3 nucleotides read TGTGCCCGGGGGCATCCCGATCAGTACTTC. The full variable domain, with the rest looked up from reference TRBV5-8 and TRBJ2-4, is EAGVTQSPTHLIKTRGQQATLRCSPISGHTSVYWYQQALGLGLQFLLWYDEGEERNRGNFPPRFSGRQFPNYSSELNVNALELEDSALYLCARGHPDQYFGAGTRLSVL.

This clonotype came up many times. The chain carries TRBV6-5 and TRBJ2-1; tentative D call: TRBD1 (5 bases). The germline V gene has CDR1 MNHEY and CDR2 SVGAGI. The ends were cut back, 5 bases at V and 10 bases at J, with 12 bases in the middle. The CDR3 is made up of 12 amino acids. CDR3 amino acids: CASSDRGLEQFF. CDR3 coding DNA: TGTGCCAGCAGTGATAGGGGTTTGGAGCAGTTCTTC.

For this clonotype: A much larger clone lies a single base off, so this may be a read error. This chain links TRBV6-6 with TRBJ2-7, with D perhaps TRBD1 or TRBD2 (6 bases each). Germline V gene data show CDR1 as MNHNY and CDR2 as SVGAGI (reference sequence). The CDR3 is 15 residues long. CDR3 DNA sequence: TGTGCCCGCAGTTACACCCCGGGGGCGCGGGGCGAGCAGTACTTC. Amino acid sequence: CARSYTPGARGEQYF.

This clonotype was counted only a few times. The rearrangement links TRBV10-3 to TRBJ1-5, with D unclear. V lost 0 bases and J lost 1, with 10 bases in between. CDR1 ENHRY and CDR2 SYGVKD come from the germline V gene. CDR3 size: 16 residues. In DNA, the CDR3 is TGTGCCATCAGTGAGTCAGGGTTGGGGAGCAATCAGCCCCAGCATTTT. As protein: CAISESGLGSNQPQHF.